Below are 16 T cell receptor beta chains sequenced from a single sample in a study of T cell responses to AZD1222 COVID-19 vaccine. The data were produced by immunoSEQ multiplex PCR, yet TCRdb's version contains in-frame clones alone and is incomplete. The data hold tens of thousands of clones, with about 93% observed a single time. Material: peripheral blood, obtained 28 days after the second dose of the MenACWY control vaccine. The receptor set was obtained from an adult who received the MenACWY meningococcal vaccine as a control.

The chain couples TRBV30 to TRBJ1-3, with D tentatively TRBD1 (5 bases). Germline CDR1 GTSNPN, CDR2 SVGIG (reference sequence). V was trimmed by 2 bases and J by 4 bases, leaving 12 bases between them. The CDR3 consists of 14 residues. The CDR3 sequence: CAWSLGSGGNTIYF. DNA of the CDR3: TGTGCCTGGAGTCTCGGCTCAGGGGGAAACACCATATATTTT.

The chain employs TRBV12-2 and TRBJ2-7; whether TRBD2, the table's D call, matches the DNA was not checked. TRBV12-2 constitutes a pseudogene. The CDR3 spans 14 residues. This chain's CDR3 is CASRSRADPYEQYF. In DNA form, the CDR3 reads TGTGCAAGTCGCTCCAGAGCGGACCCCTACGAGCAGTACTTC.

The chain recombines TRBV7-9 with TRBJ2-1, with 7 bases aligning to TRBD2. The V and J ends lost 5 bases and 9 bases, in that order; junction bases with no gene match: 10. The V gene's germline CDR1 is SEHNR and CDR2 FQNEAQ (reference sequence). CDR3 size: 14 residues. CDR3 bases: TGTGCCAGCAGCCACGGGGGGTCTGATACTGAGCAGTTCTTC. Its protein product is CASSHGGSDTEQFF.

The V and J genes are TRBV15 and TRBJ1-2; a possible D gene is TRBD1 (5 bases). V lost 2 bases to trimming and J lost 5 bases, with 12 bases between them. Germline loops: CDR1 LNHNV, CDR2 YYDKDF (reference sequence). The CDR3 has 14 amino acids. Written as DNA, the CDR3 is TGTGCCACCAGCAGAAAAAGGACATATTATGGCTACACCTTC. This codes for CATSRKRTYYGYTF.

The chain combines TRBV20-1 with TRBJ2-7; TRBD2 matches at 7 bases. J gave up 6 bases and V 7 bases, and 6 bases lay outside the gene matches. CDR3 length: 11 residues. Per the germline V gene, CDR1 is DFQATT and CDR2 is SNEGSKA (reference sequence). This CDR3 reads CSVAGVGEQYF. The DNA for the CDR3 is TGCAGTGTCGCGGGGGTTGGCGAGCAGTACTTC.

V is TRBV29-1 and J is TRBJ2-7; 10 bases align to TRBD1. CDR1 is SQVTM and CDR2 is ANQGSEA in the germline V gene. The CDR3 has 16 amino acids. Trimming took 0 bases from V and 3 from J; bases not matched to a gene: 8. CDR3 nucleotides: TGCAGCGTTGAAGAGACCGGGACAGGGGCCTACTACGAGCAGTACTTC. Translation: CSVEETGTGAYYEQYF.

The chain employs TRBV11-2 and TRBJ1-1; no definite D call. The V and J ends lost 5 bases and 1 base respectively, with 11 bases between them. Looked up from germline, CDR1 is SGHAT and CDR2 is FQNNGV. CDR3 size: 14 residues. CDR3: CASSTPPRNTEAFF. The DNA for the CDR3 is TGTGCCAGCAGCACACCACCGAGGAACACTGAAGCTTTCTTT.

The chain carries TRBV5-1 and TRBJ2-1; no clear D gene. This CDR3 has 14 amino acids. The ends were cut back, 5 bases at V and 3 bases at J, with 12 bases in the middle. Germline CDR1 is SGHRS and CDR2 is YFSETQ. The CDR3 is CASRPDINYNEQFF. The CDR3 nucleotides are TGCGCCAGCAGACCCGACATTAACTACAATGAGCAGTTCTTC.

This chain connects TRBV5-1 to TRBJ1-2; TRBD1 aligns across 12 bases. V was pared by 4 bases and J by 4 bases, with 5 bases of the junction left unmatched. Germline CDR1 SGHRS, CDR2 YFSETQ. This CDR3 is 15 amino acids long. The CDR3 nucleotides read TGCGCCAGCAGCGCCGGGACAGGGGGCACCTATGGCTACACCTTC. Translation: CASSAGTGGTYGYTF.

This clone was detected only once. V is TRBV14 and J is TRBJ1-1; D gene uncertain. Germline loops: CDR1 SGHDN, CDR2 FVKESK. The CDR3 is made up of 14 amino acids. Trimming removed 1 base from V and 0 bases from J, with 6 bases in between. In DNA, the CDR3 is TGTGCCAGCAGCCAAGTTGGGATGAACACTGAAGCTTTCTTT. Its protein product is CASSQVGMNTEAFF.

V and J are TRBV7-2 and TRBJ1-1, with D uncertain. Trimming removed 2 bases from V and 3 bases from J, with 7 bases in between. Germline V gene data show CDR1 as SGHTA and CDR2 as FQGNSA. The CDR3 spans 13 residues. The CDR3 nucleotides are TGTGCCAGCAGCTTACAGGTTTACACTGAAGCTTTCTTT. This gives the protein CASSLQVYTEAFF.

The CDR3, as DNA: TGTGCCAGCAGTTCAGTACAGGGGGCGGGCGAAAAACTGTTTTTT. This translates into CASSSVQGAGEKLFF. The chain combines TRBV28 with TRBJ1-4, with 9 nucleotides matching TRBD1. Germline V gene lookup returns CDR1 MDHEN and CDR2 SYDVKM. Germline trimming cut 4 bases from V and 8 bases from J; bases unmatched to any gene: 8. The CDR3 has 15 residues.

The CDR3 sequence is CATSDQGQGHTGELFF. The CDR3 DNA is TGTGCCACCAGTGACCAGGGACAGGGTCACACCGGGGAGCTGTTTTTT. This chain connects TRBV24-1 to TRBJ2-2; 9 nucleotides align to TRBD1. V was pared by 4 bases and J by 3 bases, with 5 bases of the junction left unmatched. This CDR3 spans 16 amino acids. The germline V gene encodes CDR1 KGHDR and CDR2 SFDVKD.

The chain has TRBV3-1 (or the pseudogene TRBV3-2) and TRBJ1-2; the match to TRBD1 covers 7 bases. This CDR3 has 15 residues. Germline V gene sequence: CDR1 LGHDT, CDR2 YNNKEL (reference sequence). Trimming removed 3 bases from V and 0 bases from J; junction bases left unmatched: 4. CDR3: CASSHTGVANYGYTF. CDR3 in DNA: TGTGCCAGCAGCCACACAGGGGTCGCTAACTATGGCTACACCTTC.

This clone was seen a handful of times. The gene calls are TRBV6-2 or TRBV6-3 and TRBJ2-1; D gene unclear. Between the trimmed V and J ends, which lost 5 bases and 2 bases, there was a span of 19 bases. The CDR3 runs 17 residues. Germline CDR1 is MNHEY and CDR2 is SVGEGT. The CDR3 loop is CASSTSWSKTTYNEQFF. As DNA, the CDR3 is TGTGCCAGCAGTACCTCTTGGTCAAAAACTACCTACAATGAGCAGTTCTTC.

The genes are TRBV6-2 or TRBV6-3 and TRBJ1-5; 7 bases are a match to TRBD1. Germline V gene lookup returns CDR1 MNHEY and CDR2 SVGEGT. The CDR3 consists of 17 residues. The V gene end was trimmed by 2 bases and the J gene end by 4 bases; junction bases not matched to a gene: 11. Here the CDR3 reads CASSYTLRDRGNQPQHF. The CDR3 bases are TGTGCCAGCAGTTACACACTAAGGGACAGAGGGAATCAGCCCCAGCATTTT.